The 11 T cell receptor beta chains reported below all come from one sample, sequenced in a study of identical twins. TCRdb called the 5' RACE reads again in MiXCR, with one record for every CDR3 protein. The sample carries more than 350,000 distinct CDR3 sequences, roughly 10% recorded once. Sample: naive T cells sorted from blood. The source is a woman between 50 and 59 years old in good health.

This clonotype has a count of ten or more. The CDR3 here is CASSQDWSEGSNQPQHF. As DNA, the CDR3 is TGTGCCAGCAGCCAAGATTGGTCAGAGGGCAGCAATCAGCCCCAGCATTTT. The chain employs TRBV3-1 and TRBJ1-5; D is uncertain. Per the germline V gene, CDR1 is LGHDT and CDR2 is YNNKEL (reference sequence). The CDR3 spans 17 residues. V shed 0 bases and J shed 1 base, with 13 bases lying between them.

The gene calls are TRBV7-6 and TRBJ1-1; D possibly corresponds to TRBD1 (6 bases). V lost 1 base to trimming and J lost 10 bases, with 16 bases between them. The CDR3 covers 14 residues. Germline values: CDR1 SGHVS, CDR2 FNYEAQ. The CDR3: CASSLVPDVGGAFF. CDR3 coding DNA: TGTGCCAGCAGCTTAGTCCCGGACGTAGGGGGAGCTTTCTTT.

The chain has TRBV10-2 and TRBJ2-5, with TRBD1 matching over 8 bases. This CDR3 is 14 amino acids long. CDR1 and CDR2 from the germline V gene are WSHSY and SAAADI. V was clipped by 5 bases and J by 5 bases; unmatched bases: 7. CDR3 in amino acids: CASSQGAWGETQYF. CDR3 nucleotide sequence: TGCGCCAGCAGTCAGGGGGCCTGGGGGGAGACCCAGTACTTC.

This clonotype has ten or more counts. V and J are TRBV18 and TRBJ1-1; 10 bases are shared with TRBD1. V trimming: 6 bases; J trimming: 7 bases; junction bases outside the gene matches: 5. Germline V lookup: CDR1 KGHSH, CDR2 LQKENI. The CDR3 loop spans 13 amino acids. DNA of the CDR3: TGTGCCAGCTCGCGGGACAGGGGTATTGAAGCTTTCTTT. Translated, it gives CASSRDRGIEAFF. Drawing the rest from reference TRBV18 and TRBJ1-1, the complete variable domain is NAGVMQNPRHLVRRRGQEARLRCSPMKGHSHVYWYRQLPEEGLKFMVYLQKENIIDESGMPKERFSAEFPKEGPSILRIQQVVRGDSAAYFCASSRDRGIEAFFGQGTRLTVV.

The table lists this clonotype with many counts. CDR3 region: CASQGGYTGELFF. CDR3 in DNA: TGTGCCAGCCAGGGGGGGTATACCGGGGAGCTGTTTTTT. The chain links TRBV12-3 or TRBV12-4 to TRBJ2-2, with D perhaps assigned TRBD1 or TRBD2 (7 bases each). Trimming stripped 8 bases from V and 5 bases from J, with 12 bases between. The CDR3 contains 13 residues.

This chain connects TRBV3-1 to TRBJ2-4; no firm D call. The V gene lost 4 bases and the J gene lost 0 bases, with 10 bases spanning the gap. Germline V gene sequence: CDR1 LGHDT, CDR2 YNNKEL (reference sequence). CDR3 length: 15 residues. The CDR3 spells CASSPSRIAKNIQYF. The CDR3 DNA reads TGTGCCAGCAGCCCCTCAAGGATAGCCAAAAACATTCAGTACTTC.

The sample holds a few counts of this clonotype. The CDR3 reads CSVYGRTDTQYF. The CDR3 DNA is TGCAGCGTTTACGGACGCACAGATACGCAGTATTTT. The rearrangement joins TRBV29-1 to TRBJ2-3; no reliable D call. Germline V gene sequence: CDR1 SQVTM, CDR2 ANQGSEA. Trimming took 5 bases from V and 1 from J, leaving 7 bases between them. CDR3 length equals 12 residues.

The chain has TRBV12-3 or TRBV12-4 and TRBJ1-1; D gene uncertain. V was clipped by 6 bases and J by 3 bases, with 11 bases between them. This CDR3 comprises 13 residues. The DNA of the CDR3 is TGTGCCAGCAGCCAATTTAGGGACACTGAAGCTTTCTTT. Protein: CASSQFRDTEAFF.

This clonotype was seen a few times. V is TRBV9 and J is TRBJ2-1, with no clear D. V lost 4 bases, J lost 6 bases, and 11 bases lay in between. The CDR3 consists of 13 residues. CDR1 is SGDLS, CDR2 YYNGEE, per germline. The CDR3: CASSLTALNEQFF. CDR3 in DNA: TGTGCCAGCAGCCTTACAGCTCTCAATGAGCAGTTCTTC.

Worth noting for this clonotype: Since the CDR3 does not end with the conserved phenylalanine or tryptophan, this likely comes from a read error. V is TRBV6-1 and J is TRBJ1-1; D remains unclear. The V and J ends lost 7 bases and 0 bases respectively, with 9 bases between them. CDR3 length: 13 amino acids. The V gene's germline CDR1 is MNHNS and CDR2 SASEGT. DNA for the CDR3: TGTGCCAGCACCCCCAGCTTGAACACTGAAGCTTTCTGT. This translates into CASTPSLNTEAFC.

This clonotype was picked up a small number of times. The gene calls are TRBV6-5 and TRBJ1-1, with TRBD1 matching 7 bases. CDR3 length: 14 amino acids. The ends lost 2 bases at V and 3 bases at J; junction bases unmatched: 3. The V gene's germline CDR1 is MNHEY and CDR2 SVGAGI. CDR3 protein: CASSYTGADTEAFF. The CDR3 coding sequence is TGTGCCAGCAGTTACACAGGGGCCGACACTGAAGCTTTCTTT.